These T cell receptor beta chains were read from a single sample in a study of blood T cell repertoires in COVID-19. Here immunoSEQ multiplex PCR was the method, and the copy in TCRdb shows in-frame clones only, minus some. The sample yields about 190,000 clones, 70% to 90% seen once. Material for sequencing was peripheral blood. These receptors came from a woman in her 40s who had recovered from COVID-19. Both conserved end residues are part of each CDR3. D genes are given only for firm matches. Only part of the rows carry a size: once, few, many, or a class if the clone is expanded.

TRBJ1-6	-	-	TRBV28	CASSLPGMYNSPLHF	TGTGCCAGCAGTTTGCCAGGGATGTATAATTCACCCCTCCACTTT
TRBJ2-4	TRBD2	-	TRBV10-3	CAISQGGLAKNIQYF	TGTGCCATCAGTCAGGGAGGGCTAGCCAAAAACATTCAGTACTTC
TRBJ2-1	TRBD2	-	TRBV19	CASSQLAGGYNEQFF	TGTGCCAGTAGCCAACTAGCGGGAGGGTACAATGAGCAGTTCTTC
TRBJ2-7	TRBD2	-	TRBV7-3	CASSLSSTAGEQYF	TGTGCCAGCAGCTTAAGTTCGACAGCGGGGGAGCAGTACTTC
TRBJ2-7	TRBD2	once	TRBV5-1	CASSVAPGLAGVYEQYF	TGCGCCAGCAGCGTAGCCCCGGGACTAGCGGGAGTCTACGAGCAGTACTTC
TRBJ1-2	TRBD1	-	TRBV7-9	CASSPGTGRKGYTF	TGTGCCAGCAGCCCAGGGACAGGCCGAAAGGGCTACACCTTC
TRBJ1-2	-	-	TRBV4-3	CASSQEPGNGYTF	TGCGCCAGCAGCCAAGAGCCCGGGAATGGCTACACCTTC
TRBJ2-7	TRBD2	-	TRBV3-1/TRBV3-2	CASSQVAERGASYEQYF	TGTGCCAGCAGCCAAGTCGCAGAGCGGGGGGCATCCTACGAGCAGTACTTC
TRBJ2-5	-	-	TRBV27	CASSQGVGLAGKETQYF	TGTGCCAGCAGTCAAGGGGTCGGGTTGGCAGGGAAAGAGACCCAGTACTTC
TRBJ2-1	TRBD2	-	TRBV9	CASSTTSGSSYEQFF	TGTGCCAGCAGCACGACTAGCGGGAGTAGCTATGAGCAGTTCTTC
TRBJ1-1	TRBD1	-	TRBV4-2	CASSQNQGVVNTEAFF	TGTGCCAGCAGCCAAAACCAGGGGGTGGTGAACACTGAAGCTTTCTTT
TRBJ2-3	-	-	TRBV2	CASSADTTSTDTQYF	TGTGCCAGCAGCGCTGACACCACGAGCACAGATACGCAGTATTTT
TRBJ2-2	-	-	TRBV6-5	CASSLDSTNTGELFF	TGTGCCAGCAGCCTGGACAGCACGAACACCGGGGAGCTGTTTTTT
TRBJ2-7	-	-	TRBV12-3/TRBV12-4	CASARFSYEQYF	TGTGCCAGCGCGAGATTTTCGTACGAGCAGTACTTC
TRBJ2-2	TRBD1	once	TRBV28	CASSEQGTNTGELFF	TGTGCCAGCAGTGAACAGGGGACGAACACCGGGGAGCTGTTTTTT
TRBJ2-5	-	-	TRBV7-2	CASSEGGETQYF	TGTGCCAGCAGCGAGGGGGGGGAGACCCAGTACTTC
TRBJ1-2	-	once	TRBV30	CAWRGGALGYTF	TGTGCCTGGAGGGGGGGGGCGCTTGGCTACACCTTC
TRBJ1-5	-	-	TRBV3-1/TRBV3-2	CASSATVNQPQHF	TGTGCCAGCAGCGCGACAGTAAATCAGCCCCAGCATTTT
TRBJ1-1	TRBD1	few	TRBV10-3	CAISESEGDREAFF	TGTGCCATCAGTGAGTCTGAAGGGGACAGAGAAGCTTTCTTT
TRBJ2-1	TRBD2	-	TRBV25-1	CERGLVAGGPYYNEQFF	TGTGAAAGGGGATTGGTAGCGGGAGGGCCCTATTACAATGAGCAGTTCTTC
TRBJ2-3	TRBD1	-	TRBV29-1	CSVEDWAGTGEATDTQYF	TGCAGCGTTGAAGATTGGGCCGGGACAGGGGAAGCCACAGATACGCAGTATTTT
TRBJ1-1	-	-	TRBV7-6	CASSLPEGVGGTEAFF	TGTGCCAGCAGCCTCCCCGAGGGGGTAGGAGGCACTGAAGCTTTCTTT
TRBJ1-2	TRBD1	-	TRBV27	CASRGLGDREFGGYTF	TGTGCCAGCAGGGGATTGGGGGACAGGGAGTTTGGTGGCTACACCTTC
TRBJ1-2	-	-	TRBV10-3	CAISDAGYGYTF	TGTGCCATCAGTGATGCCGGTTATGGCTACACCTTC
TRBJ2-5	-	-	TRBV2	CASSEQGGETQYF	TGTGCCAGCAGTGAACAGGGGGGAGAGACCCAGTACTTC
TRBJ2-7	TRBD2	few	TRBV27	CASSLYGLAGAEQYF	TGTGCCAGCAGTTTATATGGCCTAGCGGGAGCCGAGCAGTACTTC
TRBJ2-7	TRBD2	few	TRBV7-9	CASSRVAREGYEQYF	TGTGCCAGCAGCAGGGTTGCGAGGGAGGGGTACGAGCAGTACTTC
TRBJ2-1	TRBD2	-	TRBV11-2	CASSLVVAGAYNEQFF	TGTGCCAGCAGCTTAGTCGTAGCGGGAGCCTACAATGAGCAGTTCTTC
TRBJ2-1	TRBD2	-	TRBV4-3	CASSQDGAGGPESYNEQFF	TGCGCCAGCAGCCAAGATGGAGCGGGAGGGCCCGAGTCCTACAATGAGCAGTTCTTC
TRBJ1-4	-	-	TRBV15	CATSRGGVAQGF	TGTGCCACCAGCAGAGGAGGAGTGGCACAGGGTTTT
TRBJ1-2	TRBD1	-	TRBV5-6	CASSLGQGDGYTF	TGTGCCAGCAGCTTGGGACAGGGAGATGGCTACACCTTC
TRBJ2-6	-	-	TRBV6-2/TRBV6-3	CASSAGHSGANVLTF	TGTGCCAGCAGTGCGGGGCACTCTGGGGCCAACGTCCTGACTTTC
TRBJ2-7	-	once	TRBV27	CASSSPGYEQYF	TGTGCCAGCAGCTCCCCCGGCTACGAGCAGTACTTC
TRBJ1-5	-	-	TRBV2	CASSKGDTSNQPQHF	TGTGCCAGCAGTAAGGGGGACACTAGCAATCAGCCCCAGCATTTT
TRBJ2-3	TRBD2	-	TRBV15	CATSLAGGSDTQYF	TGTGCCACCAGCCTAGCGGGAGGGTCAGATACGCAGTATTTT
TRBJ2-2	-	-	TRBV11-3	CASSHSGSRTGELFF	TGTGCCAGCAGCCATTCCGGGTCGCGCACCGGGGAGCTGTTTTTT
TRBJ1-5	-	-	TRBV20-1	CSASRGPNQPQHF	TGCAGTGCTAGTAGGGGTCCGAATCAGCCCCAGCATTTT
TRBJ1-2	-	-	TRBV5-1	CASSLDLLSGEYYGYTF	TGCGCCAGCAGCTTGGATCTTCTCTCGGGGGAGTACTATGGCTACACCTTC
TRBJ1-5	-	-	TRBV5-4	CASSLLHF	TGTGCCAGCAGCTTGCTCCATTTT
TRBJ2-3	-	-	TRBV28	CASSLKRSPTTSTDTQYF	TGTGCCAGCAGTTTAAAGCGGTCCCCAACCACTAGCACAGATACGCAGTATTTT
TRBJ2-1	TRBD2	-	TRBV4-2	CASSRGTSGVPTYNEQFF	TGTGCCAGCAGCCGGGGGACTAGCGGAGTCCCAACCTACAATGAGCAGTTCTTC
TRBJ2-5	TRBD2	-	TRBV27	CASSLLGLAGGPGETQYF	TGTGCCAGCAGTCTCCTCGGACTAGCGGGAGGGCCCGGCGAGACCCAGTACTTC
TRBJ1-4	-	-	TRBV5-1	CASSLEPGAPNEKLFF	TGCGCCAGCAGCTTGGAACCAGGGGCTCCAAATGAAAAACTGTTTTTT
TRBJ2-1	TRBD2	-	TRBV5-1	CASSLSGSSYNEQFF	TGCGCCAGCAGCTTGAGCGGGAGCTCCTACAATGAGCAGTTCTTC
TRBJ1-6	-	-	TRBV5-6	CASSPVGAGRNSPLHF	TGTGCCAGCAGCCCAGTAGGGGCAGGACGAAATTCACCCCTCCACTTT
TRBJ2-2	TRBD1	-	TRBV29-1	CSVGQGAGTGELFF	TGCAGCGTTGGACAGGGGGCGGGCACCGGGGAGCTGTTTTTT
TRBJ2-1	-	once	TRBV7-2	CASSGQGARHTEQFF	TGTGCCAGCAGCGGCCAAGGGGCGCGGCATACTGAGCAGTTCTTC
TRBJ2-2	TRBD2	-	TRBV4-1	CASSQDRWLVTSGSTNTGELFF	TGCGCCAGCAGCCAAGATAGGTGGTTGGTGACTAGCGGGAGCACGAACACCGGGGAGCTGTTTTTT
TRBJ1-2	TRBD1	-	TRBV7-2	CASSSGQGYGYTF	TGTGCCAGCAGCTCCGGACAGGGCTATGGCTACACCTTC
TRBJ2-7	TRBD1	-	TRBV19	CASSILQGVLYEQYF	TGTGCCAGTAGTATTCTTCAGGGGGTGTTGTACGAGCAGTACTTC
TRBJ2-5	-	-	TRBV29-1	CSVESETQYF	TGCAGCGTTGAAAGCGAGACCCAGTACTTC
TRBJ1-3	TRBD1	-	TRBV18	CASSPRQGQSAGNTIYF	TGTGCCAGCTCACCCAGACAGGGGCAAAGTGCTGGAAACACCATATATTTT
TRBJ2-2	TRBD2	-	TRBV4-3	CASSQEPSGSRTGELFF	TGCGCCAGCAGCCAAGAACCCAGCGGGAGTAGGACCGGGGAGCTGTTTTTT